The clone carrying this T cell receptor beta chain has a single count. These data come from a study of PD-L1 blockade in urothelial cancer. On the study more broadly: Patients took up atezolizumab in the mid-2010s at 1,200 mg intravenously every 3 weeks.

Time point given: pretreatment peripheral blood. Patients yielded 1 to 8 samples each, pretreatment and on-treatment. Method: immunoSEQ multiplex PCR; TCRdb's copy keeps in-frame clones and lacks some. The sample includes more than 55,000 clones, around 81% of them seen just once. Trimming took 4 bases from V and 5 from J; bases not matched to a gene: 10. The CDR3 contains 16 residues. Germline V gene data show CDR1 as MNHEY and CDR2 as SVGAGI. The receptor was isolated from a man aged 65 to 79 with urothelial cancer. Sample: PBMCs, taken around atezolizumab (anti-PD-L1) treatment. This chain uses TRBV6-5 with TRBJ2-1; the match to TRBD2 covers 8 bases. CDR3 DNA: TGTGCCAGCAGTTTTACGTGGCGGGAGGCCCACAATGAGCAGTTCTTC. It encodes CASSFTWREAHNEQFF.